A single sample gave rise to the 32 T cell receptor beta chains below, sequenced in a study of blood T cell repertoires in COVID-19. Clones were sequenced by immunoSEQ multiplex PCR, and TCRdb holds only the in-frame ones, with some missing. Of 150,000 or so clones in the sample, roughly nine tenths were seen once. The sample was peripheral blood. These receptors all stem from a man between 18 and 35 years old with COVID-19, enrolled during active disease.

The J gene is TRBJ2-1, the V gene TRBV28; 7 bases match TRBD1. J lost 3 bases, V lost 6 bases, and 8 bases had no gene match. This CDR3 has 15 residues. Germline CDR1 is MDHEN and CDR2 is SYDVKM. DNA for the CDR3: TGTGCCAGCAGCCACGAGGACAGGAACTACAATGAGCAGTTCTTC. Protein: CASSHEDRNYNEQFF.

The chain is built from TRBV5-1 and TRBJ1-4; TRBD1 aligns across 9 bases. Germline V CDR1 and CDR2: SGHRS, YFSETQ. CDR3 length equals 14 residues. V was pared by 4 bases and J by 6 bases, with 4 bases of the junction left unmatched. The CDR3 DNA reads TGCGCCAGCAGCCCGACAGGGGGGGATGAAAAACTGTTTTTT. Its protein is CASSPTGGDEKLFF.

This clone was counted only a few times. CDR3 DNA sequence: TGTGCCAGCAGCGTAGGTCAAGGGCAGGGGCAGCCCCAGCATTTT. Its protein product is CASSVGQGQGQPQHF. This sequence joins TRBV9 and TRBJ1-5; D is possibly TRBD1 (6 bases). The CDR3 runs to 15 residues. Germline V gene lookup returns CDR1 SGDLS and CDR2 YYNGEE. V was pared by 0 bases and J by 7 bases, with 14 bases between.

The rearrangement joins TRBV10-3 to TRBJ1-6, with a tentative D call TRBD1 (5 bases). Germline V gene data show CDR1 as ENHRY and CDR2 as SYGVKD. CDR3 length: 15 residues. Trimming took 0 bases from V and 11 from J, leaving 14 bases between them. DNA of the CDR3: TGTGCCATCAGTGAGTCGATCAGGGATGATCCACCCCTCCACTTT. Translation gives CAISESIRDDPPLHF.

This chain uses TRBV19 with TRBJ1-2; perhaps TRBD1 as D (5 bases). The germline gives CDR1 LNHDA, CDR2 SQIVND (reference sequence). V lost 5 bases and J 3 bases, leaving 13 bases between the germline ends. The CDR3 is 14 residues long. The DNA of the CDR3 is TGTGCCAGTAGTCCGCAGGGAAGTGACTATGGCTACACCTTC. Amino acid sequence: CASSPQGSDYGYTF. Using reference TRBV19 and TRBJ1-2 for the parts outside the CDR3, the full variable domain is DGGITQSPKYLFRKEGQNVTLSCEQNLNHDAMYWYRQDPGQGLRLIYYSQIVNDFQKGDIAEGYSVSREKKESFPLTVTSAQKNPTAFYLCASSPQGSDYGYTFGSGTRLTVV.

The chain joins TRBV6-2 or TRBV6-3 to TRBJ1-2, with a possible D match to TRBD1 (5 bases). This CDR3 is built from 14 residues. The germline gives CDR1 MNHEY, CDR2 SVGEGT. V was trimmed by 2 bases and J by 4 bases, leaving 11 bases between them. The DNA for the CDR3 is TGTGCCAGCAGTTACCGGGGGACCGGCTATGGCTACACCTTC. Its translation is CASSYRGTGYGYTF.

This chain links TRBV4-2 with TRBJ2-3; 8 bases match TRBD1. CDR3 length: 14 residues. V shed 3 bases, J shed 7 bases, and the junction held 6 bases outside the gene matches. Germline lookup yields CDR1 LGHNA and CDR2 YNFKEQ. The DNA of the CDR3 is TGTGCCAGCAGCCACGGTAGGGACAGGTATACGCAGTATTTT. Translation: CASSHGRDRYTQYF.

V gene TRBV28 combines with J gene TRBJ1-4, with 11 bases identical to TRBD1. There are 15 residues in the CDR3. From germline, CDR1 is MDHEN and CDR2 SYDVKM. After removal of 4 bases from V and 7 bases from J, the junction contained 5 bases not matched to a gene. CDR3 in amino acids: CASSSRTGGGEKLFF. CDR3 nucleotide sequence: TGTGCCAGCAGTTCCCGGACAGGGGGCGGTGAAAAACTGTTTTTT.

The V call is TRBV27, the J call TRBJ2-3, with 11 bases matching TRBD1. V lost 2 bases and J lost 4; bases outside the gene matches: 8. The CDR3 is 17 amino acids. CDR1 and CDR2 from the germline V gene are MNHEY and SMNVEV (reference sequence). CDR3 sequence (DNA): TGTGCCAGCAGTTTACACAGGGACAGGGGGGTGTCAGATACGCAGTATTTT. It specifies CASSLHRDRGVSDTQYF.

This clone has ten or more counts. V and J are TRBV4-1 and TRBJ2-7; the match to TRBD1 covers 9 bases. The germline gives CDR1 MGHRA, CDR2 YSYEKL. With V trimmed by 4 bases and J by 1 base, 11 bases remained unmatched. This CDR3 comprises 17 residues. DNA for the CDR3: TGCGCCAGCAGCCTTAAAGGTGGGACAGGGCCGTCCTACGAGCAGTACTTC. Protein sequence: CASSLKGGTGPSYEQYF.

The chain joins TRBV11-3 to TRBJ2-1; the D is unclear. The CDR3 runs to 13 residues. CDR1 is SGHNT and CDR2 is YENEEA in the germline V gene. V lost 4 bases to trimming and J lost 9 bases, with 13 bases between them. This chain's CDR3 is CASSSKLNSEQFF. For the CDR3, the DNA is TGTGCCAGCAGCTCGAAGCTCAACAGTGAGCAGTTCTTC. Variable domain in full (rest from reference TRBV11-3 and TRBJ2-1): EAGVVQSPRYKIIEKKQPVAFWCNPISGHNTLYWYLQNLGQGPELLIRYENEEAVDDSQLPKDRFSAERLKGVDSTLKIQPAELGDSAVYLCASSSKLNSEQFFGPGTRLTVL.

This clone has only one observation. This chain uses TRBV19 with TRBJ1-1; possible D gene TRBD1, 5 bases. There are 14 residues in the CDR3. V was shortened by 7 bases and J by 0 bases, with 12 bases between the two germline ends. Germline CDR1 LNHDA, CDR2 SQIVND (reference sequence). The CDR3 region has the DNA TGTGCCAGTACCACCGGGGGGATGAACACTGAAGCTTTCTTT. It is translated as CASTTGGMNTEAFF.

This chain joins TRBV5-1 and TRBJ2-7; TRBD1 matches 7 bases. CDR3 length equals 14 residues. V was clipped by 1 base and J by 5 bases; unmatched bases: 6. Germline-derived CDR1 and CDR2 are SGHRS and YFSETQ. Here the CDR3 DNA reads TGCGCCAGCAGCTTGCGACAGGGACGGGACGAGCAGTACTTC. Its protein product is CASSLRQGRDEQYF.

J is TRBJ1-6 and V is TRBV30; TRBD1 is a possible D gene (6 bases). Germline CDR1 is GTSNPN and CDR2 is SVGIG (reference sequence). The CDR3 runs to 14 residues. Trimming removed 3 bases at V and 9 bases at J, with 15 bases between. Here the CDR3 DNA reads TGTGCCTGGAGCGCAGGGATACAGGGTTCACCCCTCCACTTT. It specifies CAWSAGIQGSPLHF.

This chain uses TRBV6-5 with TRBJ2-7; 7 bases are a match to TRBD1. CDR1 is MNHEY and CDR2 is SVGAGI in the germline V gene. The length of the CDR3 is 13 residues. Germline trimming cut 4 bases from V and 1 base from J; bases unmatched to any gene: 1. DNA for the CDR3: TGTGCCAGCAGTTTGACAGGGTCCTACGAGCAGTACTTC. It is translated as CASSLTGSYEQYF.

The chain recombines TRBV27 with TRBJ2-3; 10 bases match TRBD1. V dropped 3 bases and J dropped 1; count of bases not matched to a gene: 4. The CDR3 runs 16 residues. CDR1 is MNHEY and CDR2 is SMNVEV in the germline V gene (reference sequence). This chain's CDR3 is CASSFLGQGGTDTQYF. Here the CDR3 DNA reads TGTGCCAGCAGTTTCCTCGGACAGGGGGGCACAGATACGCAGTATTTT.

This clone was counted only a few times. This rearrangement joins TRBV2 to TRBJ2-3; TRBD2 aligns across 15 bases. V dropped 9 bases and J dropped 0; count of bases not matched to a gene: 1. Per the germline V gene, CDR1 is SNHLY and CDR2 is FYNNEI. CDR3 length equals 15 residues. The CDR3: CARGLAGGSTDTQYF. The CDR3 DNA reads as TGTGCCAGAGGACTAGCGGGAGGGAGCACAGATACGCAGTATTTT.

This clone occurred once. The V and J genes are TRBV7-2 and TRBJ1-4; D remains unclear. The CDR3 spans 15 residues. V was pared by 3 bases and J by 0 bases, with 8 bases between. Germline V lookup: CDR1 SGHTA, CDR2 FQGNSA. CDR3 region: CASSLRGPTNEKLFF. The DNA of the CDR3 is TGTGCCAGCAGCTTGCGAGGGCCAACTAATGAAAAACTGTTTTTT.

CDR3 DNA: TGTGCCAGTAGTATAACCGGGACAGGTCTTCTAAATCAGCCCCAGCATTTT. Its translation is CASSITGTGLLNQPQHF. The chain uses TRBV19 and TRBJ1-5; 8 nucleotides line up with TRBD1. CDR3 size: 17 residues. Trimming took 2 bases from V and 4 from J; bases not matched to a gene: 10. The germline V gene encodes CDR1 LNHDA and CDR2 SQIVND (reference sequence).

The V and J genes are TRBV2 and TRBJ2-7, with TRBD2 as a possible D gene (6 bases). Germline V gene sequence: CDR1 SNHLY, CDR2 FYNNEI. Trimming took off 6 bases at V and 3 bases at J, with 12 bases between the two ends. CDR3 length: 13 residues. CDR3 nucleotide sequence: TGTGCCAGCAGGGACGGACTAAACTACGAGCAGTACTTC. The encoded protein is CASRDGLNYEQYF.

The chain is built from TRBV7-4 and TRBJ1-5, with D tentatively TRBD1 (5 bases). V lost 6 bases and J lost 2, with 14 bases in between. This CDR3 is built from 15 residues. Looked up from germline, CDR1 is SGHVT and CDR2 is SQSDAQ. CDR3 in DNA: TGTGCCAGCAGACCTCGGGGGGACGGCAATCAGCCCCAGCATTTT. Protein: CASRPRGDGNQPQHF.

The gene calls are TRBV28 and TRBJ1-5; the match to TRBD1 covers 8 bases. V was clipped by 5 bases and J by 7 bases; unmatched bases: 10. There are 15 residues in the CDR3. The germline V gene has CDR1 MDHEN and CDR2 SYDVKM. CDR3 sequence reads: CASSSPTGEFQPQHF. Written as DNA, the CDR3 is TGTGCCAGCAGTAGCCCGACAGGGGAATTCCAGCCCCAGCATTTT.

This chain connects TRBV6-1 to TRBJ2-1; 11 bases are a match to TRBD2. Germline V CDR1 and CDR2: MNHNS, SASEGT. V shed 1 base and J 4 bases; nucleotides not matched to a gene: 0. The CDR3 totals 15 residues. CDR3 DNA sequence: TGTGCCAGCAGTGAAGGACTAGCGGGATACAATGAGCAGTTCTTC. This gives the protein CASSEGLAGYNEQFF.

The rearrangement uses TRBV6-6 and TRBJ2-7; 8 nucleotides line up with TRBD1. The germline V gene has CDR1 MNHNY and CDR2 SVGAGI (reference sequence). J was trimmed by 2 bases and V by 7 bases; bases with no gene match: 7. The CDR3 has 14 residues. The CDR3 loop is CASTQGQGTYEQYF. The CDR3 DNA is TGTGCCAGCACCCAAGGACAGGGAACCTACGAGCAGTACTTC.

CDR3 coding DNA: TGTGCCAGCAGTGAATCCAGGGATAGCAATCAGCCCCAGCATTTT. As protein: CASSESRDSNQPQHF. V gene TRBV6-1 combines with J gene TRBJ1-5; a weak D match, TRBD1 (5 bases). This CDR3 contains 15 residues. Trimming stripped 2 bases from V and 0 bases from J, with 8 bases between. Germline CDR1 reads MNHNS; CDR2 reads SASEGT.

The chain couples TRBV6-5 to TRBJ2-1; 12 bases fit TRBD1. CDR1 and CDR2 from the germline V gene are MNHEY and SVGAGI. The CDR3 is made up of 14 amino acids. J lost 10 bases, V lost 5 bases, and 6 bases had no gene match. This chain's CDR3 is CASSQGQGAYEQFF. The DNA of the CDR3 is TGTGCCAGCAGTCAGGGACAGGGGGCGTACGAGCAGTTCTTC.

The rearrangement uses TRBV12-5 and TRBJ1-5; 8 bases agree with TRBD1. CDR1 and CDR2 from the germline V gene are LGHNT and FRNRAP. CDR3 length: 19 residues. Unmatched junction bases numbered 15, after V lost 5 bases and J lost 0 bases. The CDR3 region is CASGLKTGAVSSSNQPQHF. Written as DNA, the CDR3 is TGTGCTAGTGGTCTCAAGACAGGGGCCGTATCGTCTAGCAATCAGCCCCAGCATTTT.

V and J are TRBV3-1 (or the pseudogene TRBV3-2) and TRBJ2-7; 7 positions agree with TRBD2. J lost 8 bases, V lost 5 bases, and 12 bases had no gene match. The CDR3 covers 14 residues. In germline, CDR1 is LGHDT, CDR2 YNNKEL (reference sequence). The chain's CDR3 is CASSNAGTTPQQYF. CDR3 nucleotides: TGTGCCAGCAGCAATGCCGGGACTACCCCCCAGCAGTACTTC.

This rearrangement joins TRBV3-1 (or the pseudogene TRBV3-2) to TRBJ2-5, with 7 bases identical to TRBD1. Germline CDR1 and CDR2: LGHDT and YNNKEL (reference sequence). V lost 1 base, J lost 2 bases, and 10 bases stayed unmatched. The CDR3 length is 17 residues. CDR3: CASSQGSFRGIQETQYF. The CDR3 DNA follows: TGTGCCAGCAGCCAAGGGTCTTTCAGGGGGATTCAAGAGACCCAGTACTTC.

The chain has TRBV18 and TRBJ1-5; D uncertain. Germline V CDR1 and CDR2: KGHSH, LQKENI. CDR3 length: 14 amino acids. V lost 6 bases to trimming and J lost 8 bases, with 17 bases between them. As DNA, the CDR3 is TGTGCCAGCTCCCCCAGAGGCTGGTTGGAGCCCCAGCATTTT. Protein sequence: CASSPRGWLEPQHF.

This clone has a handful of counts. The chain has TRBV21-1 and TRBJ2-5; the listed D gene, TRBD2, was not tested against the DNA. TRBV21-1 is a pseudogene locus. CDR3 size: 17 residues. As DNA, the CDR3 is TGTGCCAGCAGCAAAGCAAGCCCTAGCGGGACGCAAGAGACCCAGTACTTC. This gives the protein CASSKASPSGTQETQYF.

CDR3 DNA sequence: TGTGCCAGCAGCTCTACTCTTGACAGGGAAAACTCCTACGAGCAGTACTTC. Translation: CASSSTLDRENSYEQYF. The rearrangement uses TRBV13 and TRBJ2-7, with 7 bases fitting TRBD1. CDR3 length: 17 amino acids. Germline-derived CDR1 and CDR2 are PRHDT and FYEKMQ (reference sequence). V was clipped by 4 bases and J by 0 bases; unmatched bases: 12.